This entry concerns a single TCR beta chain. The data were taken from a study of long-term antiretroviral therapy in people with HIV. CDR1 SGHRS and CDR2 YFSETQ come from the germline V gene. The CDR3 sequence is 15 residues long. V was cut by 5 bases and J by 0 bases, with 9 bases left in between. immunoSEQ v3.0 was run at survey level. Only in-frame clones appear in the TCRdb table, and some are missing; sequencing was by immunoSEQ multiplex PCR. Here the sample spans fewer than 35,000 clones, over 75% being singletons. This specimen was unsorted PBMCs, taken 3 years after starting antiretroviral therapy. The receptor was derived from a man between 40 and 49 years old with HIV. The rearrangement links TRBV5-1 to TRBJ2-6; D is perhaps TRBD2 (6 bases). The CDR3 DNA follows: TGCGCCAGCAGTGGAGGGAGCTCTGGGGCCAACGTCCTGACTTTC. Its protein product is CASSGGSSGANVLTF.